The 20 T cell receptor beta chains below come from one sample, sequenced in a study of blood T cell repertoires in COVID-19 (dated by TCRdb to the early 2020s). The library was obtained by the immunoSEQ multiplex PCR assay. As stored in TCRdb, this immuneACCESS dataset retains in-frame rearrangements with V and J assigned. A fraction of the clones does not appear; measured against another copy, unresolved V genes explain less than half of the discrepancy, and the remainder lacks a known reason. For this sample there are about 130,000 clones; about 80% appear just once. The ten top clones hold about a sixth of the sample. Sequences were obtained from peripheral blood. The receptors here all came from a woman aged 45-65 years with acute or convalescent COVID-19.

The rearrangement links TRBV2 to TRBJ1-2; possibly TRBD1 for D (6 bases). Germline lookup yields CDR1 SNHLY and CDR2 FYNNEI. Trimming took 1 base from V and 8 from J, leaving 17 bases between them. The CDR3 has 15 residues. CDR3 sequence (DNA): TGTGCCAGCAGTGAAGAGGTTATGGCAGGGGAGGGCTACACCTTC. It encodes CASSEEVMAGEGYTF.

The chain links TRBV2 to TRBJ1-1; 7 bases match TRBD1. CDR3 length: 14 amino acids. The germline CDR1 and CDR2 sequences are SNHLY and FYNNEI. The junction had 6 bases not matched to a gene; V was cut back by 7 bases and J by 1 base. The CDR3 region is CASTQDRRNTEAFF. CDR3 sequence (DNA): TGTGCCAGCACCCAGGACAGGAGGAACACTGAAGCTTTCTTT.

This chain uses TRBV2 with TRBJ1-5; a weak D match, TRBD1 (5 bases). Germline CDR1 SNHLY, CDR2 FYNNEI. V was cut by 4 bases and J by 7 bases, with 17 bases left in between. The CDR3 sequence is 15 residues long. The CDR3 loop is CASSARTNGEQPQHF. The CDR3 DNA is TGTGCCAGCAGTGCCCGGACAAACGGAGAGCAGCCCCAGCATTTT. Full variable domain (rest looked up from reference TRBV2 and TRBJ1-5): EPEVTQTPSHQVTQMGQEVILRCVPISNHLYFYWYRQILGQKVEFLVSFYNNEISEKSEIFDDQFSVERPDGSNFTLKIRSTKLEDSAMYFCASSARTNGEQPQHFGDGTRLSIL.

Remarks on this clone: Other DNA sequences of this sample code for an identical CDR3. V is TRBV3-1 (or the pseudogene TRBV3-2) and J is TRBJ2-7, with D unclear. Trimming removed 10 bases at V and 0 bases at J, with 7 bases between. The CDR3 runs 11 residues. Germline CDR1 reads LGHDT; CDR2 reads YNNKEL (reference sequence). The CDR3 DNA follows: TGTGCCACCTCTAGCTCCTACGAGCAGTACTTC. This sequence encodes CATSSSYEQYF.

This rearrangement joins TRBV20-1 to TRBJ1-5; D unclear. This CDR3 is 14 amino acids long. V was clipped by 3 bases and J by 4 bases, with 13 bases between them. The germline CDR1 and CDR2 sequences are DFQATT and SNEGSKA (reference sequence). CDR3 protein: CSASRGSTNQPQHF. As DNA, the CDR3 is TGCAGTGCTAGTCGAGGGTCTACGAATCAGCCCCAGCATTTT.

CDR3 nucleotides: TGCGCCAGCAGCTTGGTCGGCACTGAAGCTTTCTTT. This translates into CASSLVGTEAFF. The V call is TRBV5-1, the J call TRBJ1-1; D remains unclear. Germline loops: CDR1 SGHRS, CDR2 YFSETQ. Trimming took 0 bases from V and 4 from J, leaving 4 bases between them. This CDR3 has 12 residues.

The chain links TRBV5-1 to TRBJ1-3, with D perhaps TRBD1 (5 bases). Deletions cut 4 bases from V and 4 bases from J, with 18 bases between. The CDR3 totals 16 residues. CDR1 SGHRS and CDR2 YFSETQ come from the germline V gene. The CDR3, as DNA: TGCGCCAGCAGCCCTTCTGGGACTGGAGGAGGAAACACCATATATTTT. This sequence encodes CASSPSGTGGGNTIYF.

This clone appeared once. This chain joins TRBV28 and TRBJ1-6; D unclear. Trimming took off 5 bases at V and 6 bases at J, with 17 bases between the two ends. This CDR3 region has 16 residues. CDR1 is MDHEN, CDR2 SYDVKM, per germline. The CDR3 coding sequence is TGTGCCAGCAGTACCCCCCCGGGGTTTTCTAATTCACCCCTCCACTTT. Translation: CASSTPPGFSNSPLHF. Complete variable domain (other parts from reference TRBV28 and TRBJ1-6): DVKVTQSSRYLVKRTGEKVFLECVQDMDHENMFWYRQDPGLGLRLIYFSYDVKMKEKGDIPEGYSVSREKKERFSLILESASTNQTSMYLCASSTPPGFSNSPLHFGNGTRLTVT.

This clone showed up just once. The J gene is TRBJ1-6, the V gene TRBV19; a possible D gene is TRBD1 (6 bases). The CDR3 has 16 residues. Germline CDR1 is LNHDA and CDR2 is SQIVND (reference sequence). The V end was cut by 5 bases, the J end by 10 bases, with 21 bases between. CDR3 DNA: TGTGCCAGTAGTTCCCGAGGGGGGGGGATTTTGTCACCCCTCCACTTT. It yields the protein CASSSRGGGILSPLHF.

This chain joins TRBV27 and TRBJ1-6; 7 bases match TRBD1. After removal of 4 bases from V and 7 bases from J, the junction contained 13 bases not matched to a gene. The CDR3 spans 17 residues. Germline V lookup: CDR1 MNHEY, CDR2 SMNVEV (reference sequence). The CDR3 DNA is TGTGCCAGCAGTTCAAGCCTCGGGACAGCCTGGAATTCACCCCTCCACTTT. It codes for CASSSSLGTAWNSPLHF.

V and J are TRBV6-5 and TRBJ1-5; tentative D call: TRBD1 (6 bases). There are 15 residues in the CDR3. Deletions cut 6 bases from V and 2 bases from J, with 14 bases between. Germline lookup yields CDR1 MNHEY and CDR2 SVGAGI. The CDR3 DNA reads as TGTGCCAGCAGCGGGGGGCAGGTCGGCAATCAGCCCCAGCATTTT. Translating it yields CASSGGQVGNQPQHF.

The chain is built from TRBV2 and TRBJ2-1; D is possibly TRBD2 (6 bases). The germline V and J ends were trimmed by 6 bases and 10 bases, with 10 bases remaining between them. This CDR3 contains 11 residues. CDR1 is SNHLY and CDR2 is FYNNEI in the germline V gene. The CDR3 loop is CASRGGTEQFF. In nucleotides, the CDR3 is TGTGCCAGCAGGGGGGGAACGGAGCAGTTCTTC.

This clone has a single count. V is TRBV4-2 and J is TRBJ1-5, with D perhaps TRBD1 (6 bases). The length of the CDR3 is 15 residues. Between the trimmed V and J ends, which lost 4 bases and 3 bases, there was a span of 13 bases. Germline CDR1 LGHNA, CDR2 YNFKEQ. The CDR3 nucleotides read TGTGCCAGCAGCCTGGACAGCTCTTTCAATCAGCCCCAGCATTTT. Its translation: CASSLDSSFNQPQHF.

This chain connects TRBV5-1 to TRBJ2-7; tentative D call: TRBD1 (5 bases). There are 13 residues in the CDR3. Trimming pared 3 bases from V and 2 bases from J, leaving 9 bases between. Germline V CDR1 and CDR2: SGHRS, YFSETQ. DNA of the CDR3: TGCGCCAGCAGCTACGACAGAGCCTACGAGCAGTACTTC. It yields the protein CASSYDRAYEQYF.

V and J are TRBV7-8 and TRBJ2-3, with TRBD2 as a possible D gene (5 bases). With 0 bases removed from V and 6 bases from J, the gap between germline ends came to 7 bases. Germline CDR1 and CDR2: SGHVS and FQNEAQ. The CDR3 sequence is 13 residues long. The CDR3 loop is CASSLARGDTQYF. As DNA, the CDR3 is TGTGCCAGCAGCTTAGCGCGAGGGGATACGCAGTATTTT.

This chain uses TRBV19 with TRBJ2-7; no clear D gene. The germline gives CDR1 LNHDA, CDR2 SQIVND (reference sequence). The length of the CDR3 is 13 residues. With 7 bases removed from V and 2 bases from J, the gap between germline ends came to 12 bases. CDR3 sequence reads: CASTTTGPYEQYF. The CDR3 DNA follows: TGTGCCAGTACCACGACGGGTCCCTACGAGCAGTACTTC.

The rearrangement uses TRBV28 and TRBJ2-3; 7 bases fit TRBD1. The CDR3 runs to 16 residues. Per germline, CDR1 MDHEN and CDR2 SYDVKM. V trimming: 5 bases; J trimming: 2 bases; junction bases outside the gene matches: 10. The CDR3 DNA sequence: TGTGCCAGCAGTACCACAGGGGCCAAGGTCACAGATACGCAGTATTTT. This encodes CASSTTGAKVTDTQYF. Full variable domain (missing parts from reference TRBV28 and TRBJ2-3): DVKVTQSSRYLVKRTGEKVFLECVQDMDHENMFWYRQDPGLGLRLIYFSYDVKMKEKGDIPEGYSVSREKKERFSLILESASTNQTSMYLCASSTTGAKVTDTQYFGPGTRLTVL.

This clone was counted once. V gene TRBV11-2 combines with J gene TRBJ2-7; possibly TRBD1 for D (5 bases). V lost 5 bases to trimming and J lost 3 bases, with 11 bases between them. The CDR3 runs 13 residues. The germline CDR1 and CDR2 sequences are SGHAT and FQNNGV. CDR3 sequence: CASSPAGHYEQYF. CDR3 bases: TGTGCCAGCAGCCCCGCAGGGCACTACGAGCAGTACTTC.

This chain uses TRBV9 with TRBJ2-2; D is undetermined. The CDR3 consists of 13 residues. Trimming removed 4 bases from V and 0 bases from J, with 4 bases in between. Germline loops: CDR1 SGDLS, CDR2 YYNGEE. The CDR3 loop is CASSQTNTGELFF. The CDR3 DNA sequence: TGTGCCAGCAGCCAGACGAACACCGGGGAGCTGTTTTTT. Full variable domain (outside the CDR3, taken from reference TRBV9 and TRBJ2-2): DSGVTQTPKHLITATGQRVTLRCSPRSGDLSVYWYQQSLDQGLQFLIQYYNGEERAKGNILERFSAQQFPDLHSELNLSSLELGDSALYFCASSQTNTGELFFGEGSRLTVL.

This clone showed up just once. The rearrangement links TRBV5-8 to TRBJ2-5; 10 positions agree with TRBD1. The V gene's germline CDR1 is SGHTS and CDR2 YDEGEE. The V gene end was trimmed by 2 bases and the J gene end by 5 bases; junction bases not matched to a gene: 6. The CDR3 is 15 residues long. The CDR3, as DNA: TGTGCCAGCAGCTTTCCCGGGACAGGGGCTGAGACCCAGTACTTC. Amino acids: CASSFPGTGAETQYF.